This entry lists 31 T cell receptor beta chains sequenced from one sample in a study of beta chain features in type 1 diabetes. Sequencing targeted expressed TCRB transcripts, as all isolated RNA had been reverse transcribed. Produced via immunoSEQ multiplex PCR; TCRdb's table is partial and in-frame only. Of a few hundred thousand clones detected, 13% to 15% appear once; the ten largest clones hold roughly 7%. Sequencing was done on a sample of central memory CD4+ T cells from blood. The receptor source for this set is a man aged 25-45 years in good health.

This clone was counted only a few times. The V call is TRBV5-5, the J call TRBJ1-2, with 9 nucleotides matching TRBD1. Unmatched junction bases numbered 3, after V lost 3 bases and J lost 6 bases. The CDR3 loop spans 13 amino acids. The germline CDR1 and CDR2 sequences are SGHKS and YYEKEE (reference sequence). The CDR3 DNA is TGTGCCAGCAGCTCGGACAGGGGAGATGGCTACACCTTC. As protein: CASSSDRGDGYTF.

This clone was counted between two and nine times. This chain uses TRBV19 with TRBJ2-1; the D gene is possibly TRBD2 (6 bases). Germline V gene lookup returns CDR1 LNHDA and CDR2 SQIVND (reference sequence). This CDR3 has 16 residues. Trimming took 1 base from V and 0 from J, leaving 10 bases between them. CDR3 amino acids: CASSIVGGSSYNEQFF. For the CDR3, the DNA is TGTGCCAGTAGTATAGTTGGGGGGAGCTCCTACAATGAGCAGTTCTTC. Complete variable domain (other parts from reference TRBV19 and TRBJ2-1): DGGITQSPKYLFRKEGQNVTLSCEQNLNHDAMYWYRQDPGQGLRLIYYSQIVNDFQKGDIAEGYSVSREKKESFPLTVTSAQKNPTAFYLCASSIVGGSSYNEQFFGPGTRLTVL.

The chain's CDR3 is CASSPTREGSTGELFF. The CDR3 DNA sequence: TGTGCCAGCAGCCCAACACGGGAGGGTTCGACCGGGGAGCTGTTTTTT. The V and J genes are TRBV11-1 and TRBJ2-2; 8 nucleotides align to TRBD2. V was pared by 5 bases and J by 5 bases, with 10 bases of the junction left unmatched. Germline V gene data show CDR1 as SGHAT and CDR2 as FQDESV (reference sequence). The CDR3 consists of 16 residues.

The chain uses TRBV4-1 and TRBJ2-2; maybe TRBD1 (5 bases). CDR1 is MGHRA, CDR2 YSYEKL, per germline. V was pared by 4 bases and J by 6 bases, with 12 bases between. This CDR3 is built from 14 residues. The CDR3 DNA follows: TGCGCCAGCAGCCTTCGACAGCTTGCCGGGGAGCTGTTTTTT. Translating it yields CASSLRQLAGELFF.

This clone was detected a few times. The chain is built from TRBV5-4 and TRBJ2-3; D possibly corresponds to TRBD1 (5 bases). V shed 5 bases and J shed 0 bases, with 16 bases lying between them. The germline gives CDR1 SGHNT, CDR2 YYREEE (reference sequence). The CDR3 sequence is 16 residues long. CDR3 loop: CASRNPTAPSTDTQYF. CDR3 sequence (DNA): TGTGCCAGCAGAAACCCGACAGCCCCTAGCACAGATACGCAGTATTTT.

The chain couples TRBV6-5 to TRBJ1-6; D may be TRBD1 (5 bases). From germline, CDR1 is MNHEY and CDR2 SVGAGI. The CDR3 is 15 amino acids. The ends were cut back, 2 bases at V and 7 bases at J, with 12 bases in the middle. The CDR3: CASSYPAGRNSPLHF. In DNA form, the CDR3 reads TGTGCCAGCAGTTACCCAGCAGGGAGGAATTCACCCCTCCACTTT.

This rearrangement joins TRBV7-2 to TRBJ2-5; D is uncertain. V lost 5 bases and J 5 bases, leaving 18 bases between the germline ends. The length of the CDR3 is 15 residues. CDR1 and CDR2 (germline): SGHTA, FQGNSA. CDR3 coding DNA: TGTGCCAGCAGCCCGGACCGCCGCCGCCAGGAGACCCAGTACTTC. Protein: CASSPDRRRQETQYF.

CDR3 protein: CASSELRGEQYV. The CDR3 nucleotides are TGTGCCAGCAGTGAACTCCGGGGCGAGCAGTACGTC. V usage is TRBV6-1 and J usage is TRBJ2-7, with TRBD2 as a possible D gene (5 bases). Trimming removed 2 bases at V and 6 bases at J, with 8 bases between. Germline V lookup: CDR1 MNHNS, CDR2 SASEGT. This CDR3 spans 12 amino acids.

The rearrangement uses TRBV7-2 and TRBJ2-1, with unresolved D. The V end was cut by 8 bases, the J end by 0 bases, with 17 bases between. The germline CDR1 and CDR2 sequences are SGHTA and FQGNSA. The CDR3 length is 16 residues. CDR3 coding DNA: TGTGCCAGCCACTCGTGGCAACTGAGCTCCTACAATGAGCAGTTCTTC. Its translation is CASHSWQLSSYNEQFF.

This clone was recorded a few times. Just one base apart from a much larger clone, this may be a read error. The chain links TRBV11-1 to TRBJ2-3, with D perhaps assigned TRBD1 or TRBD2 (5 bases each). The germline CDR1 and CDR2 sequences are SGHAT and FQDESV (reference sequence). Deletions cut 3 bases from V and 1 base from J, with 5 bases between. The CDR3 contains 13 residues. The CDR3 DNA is TGTGCCAGCAGCTTGGGGGGCACAGATACGCAGTATTTT. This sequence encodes CASSLGGTDTQYF.

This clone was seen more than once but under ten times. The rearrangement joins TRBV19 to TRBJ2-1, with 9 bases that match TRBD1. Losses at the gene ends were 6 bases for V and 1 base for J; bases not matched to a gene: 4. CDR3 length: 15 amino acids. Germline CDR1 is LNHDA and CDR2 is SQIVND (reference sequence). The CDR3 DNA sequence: TGTGCCAGTAGCACAGGGGGCCAGTCCTACAATGAGCAGTTCTTC. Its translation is CASSTGGQSYNEQFF.

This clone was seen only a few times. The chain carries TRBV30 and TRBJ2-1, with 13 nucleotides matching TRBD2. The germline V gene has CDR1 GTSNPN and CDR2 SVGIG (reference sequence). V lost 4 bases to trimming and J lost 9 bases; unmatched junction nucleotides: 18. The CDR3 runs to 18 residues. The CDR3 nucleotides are TGTGCCTGGACTGGGGGCCAAACTAGCGGGAGGGTGAGGGTTGAGCAGTTCTTC. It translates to CAWTGGQTSGRVRVEQFF.

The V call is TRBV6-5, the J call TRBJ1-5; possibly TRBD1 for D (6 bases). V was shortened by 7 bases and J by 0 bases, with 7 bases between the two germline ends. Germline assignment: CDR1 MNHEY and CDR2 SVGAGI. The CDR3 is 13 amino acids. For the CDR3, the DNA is TGTGCCAGCACAGGGGATAGCAATCAGCCCCAGCATTTT. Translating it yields CASTGDSNQPQHF.

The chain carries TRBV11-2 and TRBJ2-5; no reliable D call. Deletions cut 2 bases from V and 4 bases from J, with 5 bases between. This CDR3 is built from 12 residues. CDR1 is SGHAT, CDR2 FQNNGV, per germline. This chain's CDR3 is CASSLKAETQYF. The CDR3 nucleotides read TGTGCCAGCAGCTTAAAAGCAGAGACCCAGTACTTC. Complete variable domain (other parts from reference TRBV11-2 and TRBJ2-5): EAGVAQSPRYKIIEKRQSVAFWCNPISGHATLYWYQQILGQGPKLLIQFQNNGVVDDSQLPKDRFSAERLKGVDSTLKIQPAKLEDSAVYLCASSLKAETQYFGPGTRLLVL.

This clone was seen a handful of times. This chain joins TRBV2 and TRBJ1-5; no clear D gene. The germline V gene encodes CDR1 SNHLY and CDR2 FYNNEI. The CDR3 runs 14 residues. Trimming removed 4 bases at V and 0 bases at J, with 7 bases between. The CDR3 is CASSGTDSNQPQHF. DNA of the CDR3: TGTGCCAGCAGTGGGACGGATAGCAATCAGCCCCAGCATTTT. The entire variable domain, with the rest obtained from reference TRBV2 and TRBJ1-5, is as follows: EPEVTQTPSHQVTQMGQEVILRCVPISNHLYFYWYRQILGQKVEFLVSFYNNEISEKSEIFDDQFSVERPDGSNFTLKIRSTKLEDSAMYFCASSGTDSNQPQHFGDGTRLSIL.

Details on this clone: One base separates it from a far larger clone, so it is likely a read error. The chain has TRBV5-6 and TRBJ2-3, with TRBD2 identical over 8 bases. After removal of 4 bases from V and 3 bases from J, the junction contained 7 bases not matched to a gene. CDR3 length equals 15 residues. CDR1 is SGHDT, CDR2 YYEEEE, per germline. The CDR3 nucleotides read TGTGCCAGCAGCCGGAGCGGGAGAGGGACAGATACGCAGTATTTT. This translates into CASSRSGRGTDTQYF.

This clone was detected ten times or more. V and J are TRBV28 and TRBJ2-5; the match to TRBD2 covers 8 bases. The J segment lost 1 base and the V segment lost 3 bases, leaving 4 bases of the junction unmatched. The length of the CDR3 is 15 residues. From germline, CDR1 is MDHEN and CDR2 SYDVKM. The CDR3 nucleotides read TGTGCCAGCAGTTTGGCTAGCGGGCCCCAAGAGACCCAGTACTTC. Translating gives CASSLASGPQETQYF.

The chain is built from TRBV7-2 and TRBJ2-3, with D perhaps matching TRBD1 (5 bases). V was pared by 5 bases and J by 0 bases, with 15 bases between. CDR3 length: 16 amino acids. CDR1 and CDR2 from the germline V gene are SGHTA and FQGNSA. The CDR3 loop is CASSLRRQQSTDTQYF. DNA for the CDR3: TGTGCCAGCAGCCTCCGCAGACAGCAAAGCACAGATACGCAGTATTTT.

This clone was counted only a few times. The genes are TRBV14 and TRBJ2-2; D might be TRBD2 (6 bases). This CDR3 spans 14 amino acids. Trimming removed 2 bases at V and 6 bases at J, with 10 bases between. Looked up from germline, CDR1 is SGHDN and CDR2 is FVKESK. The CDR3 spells CASSQLPGAGELFF. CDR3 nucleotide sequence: TGTGCCAGCAGCCAACTCCCGGGGGCCGGGGAGCTGTTTTTT.

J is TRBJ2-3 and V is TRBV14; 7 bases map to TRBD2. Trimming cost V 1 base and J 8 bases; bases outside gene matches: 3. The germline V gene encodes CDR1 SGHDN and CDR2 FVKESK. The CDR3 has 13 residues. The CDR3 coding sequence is TGTGCCAGCAGCCAAGGCCGACTAGCTACGCAGTATTTT. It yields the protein CASSQGRLATQYF.

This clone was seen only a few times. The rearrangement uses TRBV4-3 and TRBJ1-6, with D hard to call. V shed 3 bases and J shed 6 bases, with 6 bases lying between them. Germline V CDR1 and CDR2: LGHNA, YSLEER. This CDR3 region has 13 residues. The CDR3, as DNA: TGCGCCAGCAGCCAGGCCCTTAATTCACCCCTCCACTTT. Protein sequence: CASSQALNSPLHF.

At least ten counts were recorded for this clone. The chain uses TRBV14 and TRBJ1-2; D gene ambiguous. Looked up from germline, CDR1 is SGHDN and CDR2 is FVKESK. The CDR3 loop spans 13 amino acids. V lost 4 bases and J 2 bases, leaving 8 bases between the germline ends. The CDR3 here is CASSPRGNYGYTF. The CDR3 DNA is TGTGCCAGCAGCCCCCGAGGGAACTATGGCTACACCTTC.

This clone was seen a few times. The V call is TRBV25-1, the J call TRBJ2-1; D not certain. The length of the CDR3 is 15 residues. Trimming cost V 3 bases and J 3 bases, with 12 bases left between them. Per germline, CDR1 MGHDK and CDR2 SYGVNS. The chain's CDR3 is CASSDWWGFYNEQFF. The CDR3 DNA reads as TGTGCCAGCAGTGATTGGTGGGGTTTCTACAATGAGCAGTTCTTC.

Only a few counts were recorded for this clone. For the CDR3, the DNA is TGTGCCAGCAGCTTACTAGCGGGAATCGGGGCCAAAAACATTCAGTACTTC. Translation gives CASSLLAGIGAKNIQYF. V is TRBV7-2 and J is TRBJ2-4; 9 positions match TRBD2. The ends lost 2 bases at V and 1 base at J; junction bases unmatched: 6. From germline, CDR1 is SGHTA and CDR2 FQGNSA. This CDR3 region has 17 residues.

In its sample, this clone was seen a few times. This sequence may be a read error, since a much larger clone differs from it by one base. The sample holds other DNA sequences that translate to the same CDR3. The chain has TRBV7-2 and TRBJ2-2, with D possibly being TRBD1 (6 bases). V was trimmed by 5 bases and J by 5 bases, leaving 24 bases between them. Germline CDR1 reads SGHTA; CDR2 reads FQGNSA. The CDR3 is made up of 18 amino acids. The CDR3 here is CASSRSQGRAPGTGELFF. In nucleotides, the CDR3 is TGTGCCAGCAGCCGGTCCCAGGGGCGGGCCCCCGGGACCGGGGAGCTGTTTTTT.

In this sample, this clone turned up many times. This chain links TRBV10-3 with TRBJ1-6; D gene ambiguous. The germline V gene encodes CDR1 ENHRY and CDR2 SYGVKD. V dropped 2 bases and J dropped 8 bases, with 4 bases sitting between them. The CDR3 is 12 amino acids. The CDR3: CAISEADSPLHF. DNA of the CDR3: TGTGCCATCAGTGAGGCGGATTCACCCCTCCACTTT.

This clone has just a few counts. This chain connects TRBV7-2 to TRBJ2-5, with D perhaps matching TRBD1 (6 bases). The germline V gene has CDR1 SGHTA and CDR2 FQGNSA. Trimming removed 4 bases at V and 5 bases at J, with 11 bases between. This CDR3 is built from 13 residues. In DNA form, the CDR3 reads TGTGCCAGCAGCTCCGTGAGGGGGGAGACCCAGTACTTC. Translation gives CASSSVRGETQYF. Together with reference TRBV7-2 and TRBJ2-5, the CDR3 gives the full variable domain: GAGVSQSPSNKVTEKGKDVELRCDPISGHTALYWYRQSLGQGLEFLIYFQGNSAPDKSGLPSDRFSAERTGGSVSTLTIQRTQQEDSAVYLCASSSVRGETQYFGPGTRLLVL.

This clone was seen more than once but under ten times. CDR3 residues: CASSPSGRTGNTIYF. Here the CDR3 DNA reads TGTGCCAGCTCACCATCTGGACGGACTGGAAACACCATATATTTT. The chain recombines TRBV18 with TRBJ1-3; no firm D call. V gave up 2 bases and J gave up 2 bases, with 10 bases separating them. This CDR3 is 15 amino acids long. The germline gives CDR1 KGHSH, CDR2 LQKENI. Supplemented by reference TRBV18 and TRBJ1-3, the full variable domain reads NAGVMQNPRHLVRRRGQEARLRCSPMKGHSHVYWYRQLPEEGLKFMVYLQKENIIDESGMPKERFSAEFPKEGPSILRIQQVVRGDSAAYFCASSPSGRTGNTIYFGEGSWLTVV.

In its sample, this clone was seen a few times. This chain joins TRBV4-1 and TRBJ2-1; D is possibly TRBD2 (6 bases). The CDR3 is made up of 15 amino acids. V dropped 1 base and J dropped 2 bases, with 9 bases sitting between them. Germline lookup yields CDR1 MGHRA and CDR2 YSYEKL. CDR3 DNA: TGCGCCAGCAGCCAAGTGCCTAGCGCCTACAATGAGCAGTTCTTC. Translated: CASSQVPSAYNEQFF.

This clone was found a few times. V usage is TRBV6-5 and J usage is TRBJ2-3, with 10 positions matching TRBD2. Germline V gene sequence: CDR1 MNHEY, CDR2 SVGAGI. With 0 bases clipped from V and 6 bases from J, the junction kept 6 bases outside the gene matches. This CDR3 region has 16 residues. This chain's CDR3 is CASSYSTSGAQDTQYF. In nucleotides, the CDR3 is TGTGCCAGCAGTTACTCTACTAGCGGGGCCCAGGATACGCAGTATTTT.

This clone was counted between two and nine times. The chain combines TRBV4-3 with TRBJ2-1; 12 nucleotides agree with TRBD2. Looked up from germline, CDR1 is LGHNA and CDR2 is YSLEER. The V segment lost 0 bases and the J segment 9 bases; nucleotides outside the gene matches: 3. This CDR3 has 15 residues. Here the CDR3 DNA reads TGCGCCAGCAGCCAAGATCTAGCGGGGGGGCTTGAGCAGTTCTTC. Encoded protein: CASSQDLAGGLEQFF.